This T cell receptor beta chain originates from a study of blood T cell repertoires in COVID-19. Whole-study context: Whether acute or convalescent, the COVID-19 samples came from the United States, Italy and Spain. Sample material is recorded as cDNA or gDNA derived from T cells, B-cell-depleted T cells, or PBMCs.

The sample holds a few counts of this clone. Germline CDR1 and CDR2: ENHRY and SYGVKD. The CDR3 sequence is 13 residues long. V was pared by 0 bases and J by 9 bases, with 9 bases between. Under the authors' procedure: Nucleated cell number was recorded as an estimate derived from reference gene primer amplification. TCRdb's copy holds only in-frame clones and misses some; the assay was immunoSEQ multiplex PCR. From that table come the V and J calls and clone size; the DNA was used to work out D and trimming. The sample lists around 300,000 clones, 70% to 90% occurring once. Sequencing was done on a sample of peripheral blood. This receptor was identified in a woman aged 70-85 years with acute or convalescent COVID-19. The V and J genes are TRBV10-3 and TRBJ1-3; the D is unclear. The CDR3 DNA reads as TGTGCCATCAGTGAGTCAGGAGGTGGCACCATATATTTT. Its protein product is CAISESGGGTIYF.